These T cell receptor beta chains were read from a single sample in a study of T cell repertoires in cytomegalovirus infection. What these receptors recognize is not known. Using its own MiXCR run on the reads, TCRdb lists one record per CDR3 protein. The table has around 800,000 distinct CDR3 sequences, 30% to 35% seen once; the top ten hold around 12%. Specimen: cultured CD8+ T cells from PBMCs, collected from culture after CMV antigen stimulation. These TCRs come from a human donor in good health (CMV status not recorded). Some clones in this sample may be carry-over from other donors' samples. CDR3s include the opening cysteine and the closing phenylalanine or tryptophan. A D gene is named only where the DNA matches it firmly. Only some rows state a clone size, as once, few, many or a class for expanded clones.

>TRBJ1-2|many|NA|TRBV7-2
CASILYLSTGNYGYTF
TGTGCCAGTATTCTCTACCTTTCGACTGGGAACTATGGCTACACCTTC
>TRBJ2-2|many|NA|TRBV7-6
CASSLGARNTGELFF
TGTGCCAGCAGCTTAGGGGCGCGGAACACCGGGGAGCTGTTTTTT
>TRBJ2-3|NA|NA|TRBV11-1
CASSLEGANADTQYF
TGTGCCAGTAGCTTAGAAGGTGCGAATGCAGATACGCAGTATTTT
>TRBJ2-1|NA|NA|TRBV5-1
CASSSPQGSSYNEQFF
TGCGCCAGCAGCTCCCCCCAGGGTAGCTCCTACAATGAGCAGTTCTTC
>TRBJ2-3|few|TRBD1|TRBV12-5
CASGNRGTDTQYF
TGTGCTAGTGGTAACAGGGGGACAGATACGCAGTATTTT
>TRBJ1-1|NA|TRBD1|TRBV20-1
CSATDRVHTEAFF
TGCAGTGCCACGGACAGGGTCCACACTGAAGCTTTCTTT
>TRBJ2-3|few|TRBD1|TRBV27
CASSPTTGNAADTQYF
TGTGCCAGCAGTCCAACGACAGGGAATGCGGCAGATACGCAGTATTTT
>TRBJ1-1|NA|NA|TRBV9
CASSAEPGGTAEAFF
TGTGCCAGCAGCGCGGAGCCGGGGGGAACCGCTGAAGCTTTCTTT
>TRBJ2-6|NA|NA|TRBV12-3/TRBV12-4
CASDFQTEIDLSGANVLTF
TGTGCCAGCGACTTCCAGACGGAAATCGACCTCTCTGGGGCCAACGTCCTGACTTTC
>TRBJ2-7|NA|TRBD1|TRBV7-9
CASSSGQGATAYEQYF
TGTGCCAGCAGCTCCGGACAGGGAGCTACGGCCTACGAGCAGTACTTC
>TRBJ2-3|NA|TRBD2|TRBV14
CASSQGLAVTTSTDTQYF
TGTGCCAGCAGCCAAGGGCTAGCGGTGACTACTAGCACAGATACGCAGTATTTT
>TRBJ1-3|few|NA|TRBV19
CASSIPGNSGNTIYF
TGTGCCAGTAGTATCCCCGGGAACTCTGGAAACACCATATATTTT
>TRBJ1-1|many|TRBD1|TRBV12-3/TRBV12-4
CASTLTGGRTEAFF
TGTGCCAGCACCCTGACAGGGGGCAGGACTGAAGCTTTCTTT
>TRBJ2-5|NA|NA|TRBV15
CATSRDSGVPQETQYF
TGTGCCACCAGCAGGGACTCAGGGGTGCCCCAAGAGACCCAGTACTTC
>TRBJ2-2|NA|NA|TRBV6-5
CASSYSGPVTGELFF
TGTGCCAGCAGTTACTCAGGGCCGGTGACCGGGGAGCTGTTTTTT
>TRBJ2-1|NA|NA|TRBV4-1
CASSHPGEYNEQFF
TGCGCCAGCAGCCACCCCGGGGAGTACAATGAGCAGTTCTTC
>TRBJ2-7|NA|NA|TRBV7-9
CASSSAETFFEQYF
TGTGCCAGCAGCTCCGCCGAGACTTTTTTCGAGCAGTACTTC
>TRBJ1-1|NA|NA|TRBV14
CASSQAGSPEAFF
TGTGCCAGCAGCCAAGCTGGGTCACCAGAAGCTTTCTTT
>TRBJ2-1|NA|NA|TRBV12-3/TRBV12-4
CASTIPSYNEQFF
TGTGCCAGCACGATCCCCTCCTACAATGAGCAGTTCTTC
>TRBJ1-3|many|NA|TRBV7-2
CASSLDSYLFSGNTIYF
TGTGCCAGCAGCCTAGACAGTTACCTCTTCTCTGGAAACACCATATATTTT
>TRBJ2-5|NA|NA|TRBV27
CASSSQGLLWETQYF
TGTGCCAGCAGTTCCCAGGGGCTCCTATGGGAGACCCAGTACTTC
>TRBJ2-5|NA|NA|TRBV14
CASSPRRKETQYF
TGTGCCAGCAGCCCCCGACGGAAAGAGACCCAGTACTTC
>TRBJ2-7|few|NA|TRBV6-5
CASSYSYGIEPALHEQYF
TGTGCCAGCAGTTACTCATATGGGATTGAACCGGCTTTACACGAGCAGTACTTC
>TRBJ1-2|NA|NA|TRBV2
CASPASNYGYTF
TGTGCCAGCCCTGCCTCTAACTATGGCTACACCTTC
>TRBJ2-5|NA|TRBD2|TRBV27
CASSLSSSGGARTQYF
TGTGCCAGCAGTTTATCTTCTAGCGGGGGGGCGAGGACCCAGTACTTC
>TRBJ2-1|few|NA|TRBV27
CASRVGGRDIYNEQFF
TGTGCCAGCAGAGTTGGGGGCCGAGACATTTACAATGAGCAGTTCTTC
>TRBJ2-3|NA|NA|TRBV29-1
CSVEEGDTQYF
TGCAGCGTTGAAGAAGGGGATACGCAGTATTTT
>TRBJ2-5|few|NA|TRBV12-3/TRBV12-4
CASSYIEETQYF
TGTGCCAGCAGCTACATAGAAGAGACCCAGTACTTC
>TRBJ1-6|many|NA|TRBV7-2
CASSLGAGRAYNSPLHF
TGTGCCAGCAGCTTAGGGGCCGGAAGGGCCTATAATTCACCCCTCCACTTT
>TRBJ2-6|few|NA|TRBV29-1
CSVVRSGANVLTF
TGCAGCGTTGTGAGATCTGGGGCCAACGTCCTGACTTTC
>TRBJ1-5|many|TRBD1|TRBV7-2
CASSLVGQRNQPQHF
TGTGCCAGCAGCTTAGTGGGACAGCGTAATCAGCCCCAGCATTTT
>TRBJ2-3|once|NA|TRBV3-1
CASSTGTYTDTQYF
TGTGCCAGCAGTACCGGGACCTACACAGATACGCAGTATTTT
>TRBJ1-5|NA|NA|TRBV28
CAIGRDQPQHF
TGTGCCATCGGGAGGGATCAGCCCCAGCATTTT
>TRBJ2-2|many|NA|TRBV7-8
CASSPTGIGTGELFF
TGTGCCAGCAGCCCTACAGGGATAGGCACCGGGGAGCTGTTTTTT
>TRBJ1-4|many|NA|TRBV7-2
CASSPGTTTNEKLFF
TGTGCCAGCAGCCCCGGGACAACAACTAATGAAAAACTGTTTTTT
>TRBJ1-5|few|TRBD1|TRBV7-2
CASSFRGIANQPQHF
TGTGCCAGCAGCTTCAGGGGGATCGCCAATCAGCCCCAGCATTTT
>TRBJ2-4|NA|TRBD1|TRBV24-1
CATSDGQGEYF
TGTGCCACCAGTGATGGACAGGGGGAGTACTTC
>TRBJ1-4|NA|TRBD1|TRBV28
CASSLTLDRADLATNEKLFF
TGTGCCAGCAGCCTTACCTTGGACAGGGCCGACTTAGCAACTAATGAAAAACTGTTTTTT
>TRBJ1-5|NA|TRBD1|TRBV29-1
CSVGGTGGENQPQHF
TGCAGCGTTGGGGGAACAGGGGGCGAGAATCAGCCCCAGCATTTT
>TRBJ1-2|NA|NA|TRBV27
CASSFSGGQGYTF
TGTGCCAGCAGTTTTTCCGGGGGCCAGGGCTACACCTTC
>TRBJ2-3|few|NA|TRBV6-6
CASKFRAPDTQYF
TGTGCCAGCAAGTTCAGGGCCCCAGATACGCAGTATTTT
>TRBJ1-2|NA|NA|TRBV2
CASSHPGEEDGYTF
TGTGCCAGCAGCCACCCGGGCGAAGAGGATGGCTACACCTTC
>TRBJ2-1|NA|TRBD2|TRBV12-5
CASGLGRGGGQFF
TGTGCTAGTGGTTTGGGTCGGGGGGGCGGGCAGTTCTTC
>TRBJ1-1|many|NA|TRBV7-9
CASSFSGLGDTEAFF
TGTGCCAGCTCCTTCTCGGGACTGGGGGACACTGAAGCTTTCTTT
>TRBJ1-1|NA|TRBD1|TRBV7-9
CASSQGTGGVSTEAFF
TGTGCCAGCAGCCAAGGGACAGGGGGCGTGAGCACTGAAGCTTTCTTT
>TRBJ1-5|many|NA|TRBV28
CASSLEQGINQPQHF
TGTGCCAGCAGTTTGGAGCAGGGTATCAATCAGCCCCAGCATTTT
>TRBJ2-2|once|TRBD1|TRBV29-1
CSVSWTGFTGELFF
TGCAGCGTCTCTTGGACAGGATTCACCGGGGAGCTGTTTTTT
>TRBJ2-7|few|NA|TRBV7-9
CASIPRDGSFFYEQYF
TGTGCCAGCATCCCAAGGGACGGTTCCTTCTTCTACGAGCAGTACTTC
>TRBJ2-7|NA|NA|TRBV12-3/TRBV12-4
CASSFSGARGEQYF
TGTGCCAGCAGTTTTTCCGGGGCTCGGGGCGAGCAGTACTTC
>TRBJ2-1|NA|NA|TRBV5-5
CASSLARVREQFF
TGTGCCAGCAGCTTGGCCAGGGTGCGTGAGCAGTTCTTC
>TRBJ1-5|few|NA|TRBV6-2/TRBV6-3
CASTRGGWPDQPQHF
TGTGCCAGCACCAGGGGAGGGTGGCCAGATCAGCCCCAGCATTTT
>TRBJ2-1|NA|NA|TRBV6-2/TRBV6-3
CATHLTVYNEQFF
TGTGCCACCCATCTGACGGTTTACAATGAGCAGTTCTTC